The 22 T cell receptor beta chains presented below share a single source sample, sequenced in a study of CD8 T cells in ankylosing spondylitis. TCRdb itself ran the 5' RACE reads through MiXCR, one entry per CDR3 protein. The table includes about 64,000 distinct CDR3 sequences, more than 5.5% detected once. The sequenced material came from synovial fluid, either unsorted or a sorted T cell fraction (not recorded which). The receptors shown here come from a male donor with ankylosing spondylitis.

This sequence joins TRBV20-1 and TRBJ2-7; tentatively, D is TRBD2 (6 bases). Germline V lookup: CDR1 DFQATT, CDR2 SNEGSKA (reference sequence). This CDR3 is built from 13 residues. Trimming took 5 bases from V and 0 from J, leaving 11 bases between them. The CDR3 nucleotides are TGCAGTGCTGACCGGGACTCCTCCTACGAGCAGTACTTC. It specifies CSADRDSSYEQYF.

The table lists this clonotype with a few counts. The chain is built from TRBV7-2 and TRBJ1-2; D might be TRBD1 (6 bases). CDR1 and CDR2 from the germline V gene are SGHTA and FQGNSA. V shed 5 bases and J shed 8 bases, with 18 bases lying between them. The CDR3 is 14 residues long. This CDR3 is CASSPGGLLGGYTF. Written as DNA, the CDR3 is TGTGCCAGCAGCCCTGGGGGGCTCCTAGGGGGCTACACCTTC.

Only a few counts were recorded for this clonotype. This chain connects TRBV12-3 or TRBV12-4 to TRBJ2-1; 8 bases fit TRBD2. Losses at the gene ends were 6 bases for V and 9 bases for J; bases not matched to a gene: 13. This CDR3 spans 15 amino acids. The CDR3 spells CASRGREAHSIEQFF. DNA of the CDR3: TGTGCCAGCAGGGGGCGGGAGGCTCATAGTATTGAGCAGTTCTTC.

This clonotype was counted a few times. The chain joins TRBV20-1 to TRBJ2-7; TRBD1 aligns across 7 bases. CDR3 size: 13 residues. Germline CDR1 and CDR2: DFQATT and SNEGSKA (reference sequence). J lost 5 bases, V lost 6 bases, and 10 bases had no gene match. The CDR3 loop reads CSAGGRQGHEQYF. In nucleotides, the CDR3 is TGCAGTGCAGGGGGTAGACAGGGACACGAGCAGTACTTC.

There are a few counts of this clonotype. The chain recombines TRBV14 with TRBJ2-3, with 9 bases that match TRBD1. The CDR3 length is 16 residues. The J segment lost 3 bases and the V segment lost 4 bases, leaving 8 bases of the junction unmatched. The germline CDR1 and CDR2 sequences are SGHDN and FVKESK. The CDR3 is CASSLGRTGATDTQYF. CDR3 nucleotide sequence: TGTGCCAGCAGCCTTGGACGGACAGGGGCGACAGATACGCAGTATTTT.

This clonotype was recorded at least ten times. CDR3 protein: CASRDRDLIYNEQFF. The DNA for the CDR3 is TGTGCCAGCAGGGACCGGGACTTAATCTACAATGAGCAGTTCTTC. The genes are TRBV2 and TRBJ2-1; TRBD2 might be the D (6 bases). Germline V gene sequence: CDR1 SNHLY, CDR2 FYNNEI. Between the trimmed V and J ends, which lost 6 bases and 3 bases, there was a span of 15 bases. The CDR3 has 15 residues.

Many counts were recorded for this clonotype. The V call is TRBV5-1, the J call TRBJ1-2; D unclear. The CDR3 sequence is 15 residues long. V was clipped by 4 bases and J by 4 bases, with 17 bases between them. Germline V gene sequence: CDR1 SGHRS, CDR2 YFSETQ. DNA of the CDR3: TGCGCCAGCAGCAGAACCACGGACCGTCCCTATGGCTACACCTTC. It translates to CASSRTTDRPYGYTF.

The chain links TRBV20-1 to TRBJ2-1; D might be TRBD2 (5 bases). The CDR3 runs to 11 residues. V was cut by 6 bases and J by 10 bases, with 13 bases left in between. Germline assignment: CDR1 DFQATT and CDR2 SNEGSKA (reference sequence). The CDR3 protein is CSAIVRREQFF. For the CDR3, the DNA is TGCAGTGCCATAGTCCGGAGGGAGCAGTTCTTC.

V and J are TRBV7-9 and TRBJ2-3; 8 bases map to TRBD2. The CDR3 covers 17 residues. Per the germline V gene, CDR1 is SEHNR and CDR2 is FQNEAQ (reference sequence). Trimming cost V 0 bases and J 1 base; bases outside gene matches: 6. The CDR3 DNA follows: TGTGCCAGCAGCTTAGCCCGAGCGGGAGAAGGCACAGATACGCAGTATTTT. Translated: CASSLARAGEGTDTQYF. Using reference TRBV7-9 and TRBJ2-3 for the parts outside the CDR3, the full variable domain is DTGVSQNPRHKITKRGQNVTFRCDPISEHNRLYWYRQTLGQGPEFLTYFQNEAQLEKSRLLSDRFSAERPKGSFSTLEIQRTEQGDSAMYLCASSLARAGEGTDTQYFGPGTRLTVL.

This clonotype was found many times. The chain has TRBV29-1 and TRBJ2-1; D is undetermined. Germline CDR1 and CDR2: SQVTM and ANQGSEA. The CDR3 contains 13 residues. With 7 bases removed from V and 2 bases from J, the gap between germline ends came to 12 bases. The CDR3 spells CSGSSRTYNEQFF. The CDR3 DNA reads TGCAGCGGTTCCAGTAGGACCTACAATGAGCAGTTCTTC.

This chain connects TRBV5-1 to TRBJ1-4; no reliable D call. CDR3 size: 14 residues. V dropped 0 bases and J dropped 4 bases, with 7 bases sitting between them. From germline, CDR1 is SGHRS and CDR2 YFSETQ. DNA for the CDR3: TGCGCCAGCAGCTTGGGGCTGGGTAATGAAAAACTGTTTTTT. This gives the protein CASSLGLGNEKLFF.

This clonotype was picked up many times. This sequence joins TRBV10-3 and TRBJ2-1; 13 positions agree with TRBD2. V dropped 0 bases and J dropped 4; count of bases not matched to a gene: 3. This CDR3 region has 17 residues. Looked up from germline, CDR1 is ENHRY and CDR2 is SYGVKD. CDR3 in amino acids: CAISESGTSGAYNEQFF. CDR3 coding DNA: TGTGCCATCAGTGAGTCGGGGACTAGCGGGGCGTACAATGAGCAGTTCTTC.

This clonotype was observed a handful of times. The chain recombines TRBV4-3 with TRBJ1-1; 8 bases are a match to TRBD1. The CDR3 extends over 16 amino acids. Germline V gene lookup returns CDR1 LGHNA and CDR2 YSLEER. V lost 3 bases and J lost 5; bases outside the gene matches: 11. The CDR3 loop reads CASSHKYWQGATEAFF. For the CDR3, the DNA is TGCGCCAGCAGCCACAAATACTGGCAGGGGGCAACTGAAGCTTTCTTT.

Relative to its sample, this clonotype is medium-sized. The V gene is TRBV5-1, the J gene TRBJ2-7, with 9 bases aligning to TRBD1. Germline-derived CDR1 and CDR2 are SGHRS and YFSETQ. The CDR3 contains 16 residues. V was clipped by 1 base and J by 6 bases; unmatched bases: 11. CDR3 DNA: TGCGCCAGCAGCTTGTACTCCGGGACAGGGACAGGCGAGCAGTACTTC. Encoded protein: CASSLYSGTGTGEQYF.

This clonotype was detected only a few times. The chain couples TRBV7-8 to TRBJ2-5; 11 nucleotides match TRBD2. Germline V lookup: CDR1 SGHVS, CDR2 FQNEAQ. This CDR3 is 18 amino acids long. V lost 2 bases, J lost 3 bases, and 11 bases stayed unmatched. CDR3 coding DNA: TGTGCCAGCAGCTTAACACCCCACGCTAGCGGGGGGAAAGAGACCCAGTACTTC. Translating gives CASSLTPHASGGKETQYF.

Many counts were recorded for this clonotype. The chain couples TRBV5-1 to TRBJ2-5; no clear D gene. CDR1 SGHRS and CDR2 YFSETQ come from the germline V gene. V was pared by 0 bases and J by 7 bases, with 7 bases between. The CDR3 runs to 12 residues. Here the CDR3 reads CASSLARGTQYF. The CDR3 DNA reads as TGCGCCAGCAGCTTGGCCCGAGGGACCCAGTACTTC.

This clonotype occurred many times. This sequence joins TRBV2 and TRBJ2-2, with 7 bases fitting TRBD1. Germline V gene lookup returns CDR1 SNHLY and CDR2 FYNNEI. CDR3 length: 14 amino acids. After removal of 4 bases from V and 6 bases from J, the junction contained 5 bases not matched to a gene. DNA for the CDR3: TGTGCCAGCAGTGTACTACAGGGGCCCGGGGAGCTGTTTTTT. It specifies CASSVLQGPGELFF.

This clonotype was counted ten times or more. The chain joins TRBV7-8 to TRBJ2-3; the match to TRBD2 covers 10 bases. V trimming: 5 bases; J trimming: 1 base; junction bases outside the gene matches: 6. Germline lookup yields CDR1 SGHVS and CDR2 FQNEAQ. The CDR3 is 16 residues long. CDR3 DNA sequence: TGTGCCAGCAGCGTTCTAGCGGGAGCCGGCACAGATACGCAGTATTTT. The encoded protein is CASSVLAGAGTDTQYF.

This clonotype was found many times. V is TRBV6-1 and J is TRBJ2-5; unclear D gene. CDR3 size: 13 residues. V gave up 7 bases and J gave up 3 bases, with 12 bases separating them. Looked up from germline, CDR1 is MNHNS and CDR2 is SASEGT. CDR3: CASNRGSEETQYF. The CDR3 DNA follows: TGTGCCAGCAACAGAGGAAGCGAAGAGACCCAGTACTTC.

There are many counts of this clonotype. The V gene is TRBV7-6, the J gene TRBJ2-2; TRBD2 aligns across 12 bases. The junction had 6 bases not matched to a gene; V was cut back by 5 bases and J by 5 bases. There are 16 residues in the CDR3. Germline CDR1 is SGHVS and CDR2 is FNYEAQ. The CDR3 loop is CASSPRLAGETGELFF. The DNA of the CDR3 is TGTGCCAGCAGCCCGCGACTAGCGGGAGAGACCGGGGAGCTGTTTTTT.

This clonotype was observed many times. V gene TRBV19 combines with J gene TRBJ2-7, with D perhaps given as TRBD1 or TRBD2 (5 bases each). V was trimmed by 8 bases and J by 4 bases, leaving 12 bases between them. Per the germline V gene, CDR1 is LNHDA and CDR2 is SQIVND (reference sequence). This CDR3 region has 12 residues. The CDR3 nucleotides are TGTGCCAGTTCCGGGACCGAGTACGAGCAGTACTTC. Residues: CASSGTEYEQYF.

This clonotype was detected many times. V is TRBV20-1 and J is TRBJ2-5; no clear D gene. The CDR3 extends over 12 amino acids. Germline V lookup: CDR1 DFQATT, CDR2 SNEGSKA (reference sequence). Deletions cut 6 bases from V and 6 bases from J, with 14 bases between. CDR3 sequence: CSAVQSSKTQYF. CDR3 coding DNA: TGCAGTGCAGTACAATCTTCAAAGACCCAGTACTTC.